These 19 T cell receptor beta chains were all obtained from the same sample, sequenced in a study of lymphopenia after photon versus proton radiotherapy (dated by TCRdb to the late 2010s). Preparation of the library involved the immunoSEQ multiplex PCR assay. TCRdb's version of the immuneACCESS table is confined to in-frame rearrangements and falls short of the full clone set. An unresolved V gene accounts for under half of the shortfall where checked; the remainder is of unknown origin. The sample has about 53,000 clones on record, around four fifths of them singletons. The ten largest account for 25% to 35% of the sample. Sequenced material: peripheral blood, taken from a patient treated with photon-based radiotherapy. The receptors shown here come from a man aged 45-65 years with gastric cancer.

The V and J genes are TRBV5-1 and TRBJ2-4, with 9 bases that match TRBD1. The CDR3 spans 15 residues. In germline, CDR1 is SGHRS, CDR2 YFSETQ. V shed 0 bases and J 9 bases; nucleotides not matched to a gene: 7. As DNA, the CDR3 is TGCGCCAGCAGCTTGGGTACAGGGGGCGGATCCATTCAGTACTTC. This sequence encodes CASSLGTGGGSIQYF.

This chain connects TRBV7-9 to TRBJ1-2; 7 bases match TRBD1. Germline V gives CDR1 SEHNR, CDR2 FQNEAQ (reference sequence). V lost 5 bases and J lost 4; bases outside the gene matches: 4. The CDR3 has 13 residues. CDR3 nucleotides: TGTGCCAGCAGCCCGGGACAGACCTATGGCTACACCTTC. It yields the protein CASSPGQTYGYTF.

The chain carries TRBV11-1 and TRBJ2-1; 15 bases line up with TRBD2. V shed 5 bases, J shed 8 bases, and the junction held 7 bases outside the gene matches. The germline CDR1 and CDR2 sequences are SGHAT and FQDESV (reference sequence). The CDR3 length is 16 residues. Here the CDR3 reads CASSTRTSGRGYEQFF. CDR3 nucleotide sequence: TGTGCCAGCAGCACGCGGACTAGCGGGAGGGGATATGAGCAGTTCTTC.

This chain joins TRBV28 and TRBJ2-3, with 7 bases matching TRBD2. J gave up 3 bases and V 8 bases, and 8 bases lay outside the gene matches. The V gene's germline CDR1 is MDHEN and CDR2 SYDVKM. CDR3 length equals 14 residues. CDR3 region: CASHPREGTDTQYF. DNA of the CDR3: TGTGCCAGCCATCCCAGGGAGGGGACAGATACGCAGTATTTT.

The V and J genes are TRBV19 and TRBJ2-7, with a tentative D call TRBD1 (5 bases). The CDR3 runs 15 residues. Looked up from germline, CDR1 is LNHDA and CDR2 is SQIVND (reference sequence). Trimming left V 5 bases short and J 6 bases short, with 20 bases between. This CDR3 is CASSLKAGQEIEQYF. CDR3 nucleotide sequence: TGTGCCAGTAGTCTCAAGGCAGGGCAGGAGATCGAGCAGTACTTC.

The chain uses TRBV5-1 and TRBJ2-5; 8 bases agree with TRBD1. V shed 3 bases, J shed 4 bases, and the junction held 2 bases outside the gene matches. Germline CDR1 and CDR2: SGHRS and YFSETQ. The CDR3 totals 13 residues. The CDR3 region has the DNA TGCGCCAGCAGCTACGGACAGGGAGAGACCCAGTACTTC. Protein sequence: CASSYGQGETQYF.

This clone has just a few counts. The chain is built from TRBV13 and TRBJ1-3; D not certain. Trimming pared 3 bases from V and 0 bases from J, leaving 9 bases between. The CDR3 runs to 15 residues. Germline CDR1 is PRHDT and CDR2 is FYEKMQ (reference sequence). The CDR3 here is CASSLDSSSGNTIYF. CDR3 nucleotides: TGTGCCAGCAGCTTGGACTCGAGCTCTGGAAACACCATATATTTT.

This clone has just a few counts. The rearrangement uses TRBV2 and TRBJ2-7, with D perhaps TRBD2 (5 bases). Germline assignment: CDR1 SNHLY and CDR2 FYNNEI. V lost 7 bases to trimming and J lost 4 bases, with 17 bases between them. The CDR3 has 14 residues. In DNA, the CDR3 is TGTGCCAGCACCGGAAGACGAGGCGGGTACGAGCAGTACTTC. Its protein product is CASTGRRGGYEQYF.

The chain employs TRBV9 and TRBJ2-3, with unresolved D. From germline, CDR1 is SGDLS and CDR2 YYNGEE. CDR3 length: 12 residues. Trimming shortened V by 0 bases and J by 4 bases, and 3 bases separated the two germline ends. CDR3 DNA sequence: TGTGCCAGCAGCGTAGGACCAGATACGCAGTATTTT. Its protein product is CASSVGPDTQYF.

CDR3 sequence: CASSISGTANGYTF. As DNA, the CDR3 is TGTGCCAGTAGTATATCCGGGACAGCTAATGGCTACACCTTC. The V and J genes are TRBV19 and TRBJ1-2, with 7 bases identical to TRBD1. Per the germline V gene, CDR1 is LNHDA and CDR2 is SQIVND (reference sequence). CDR3 length: 14 residues. V trimming: 2 bases; J trimming: 6 bases; junction bases outside the gene matches: 6.

The J gene is TRBJ2-6, the V gene TRBV28; the match to TRBD1 covers 10 bases. Trimming removed 6 bases from V and 3 bases from J; junction bases left unmatched: 2. Germline V CDR1 and CDR2: MDHEN, SYDVKM. The CDR3 spans 15 residues. In DNA, the CDR3 is TGTGCCAGCAGGGGACAGGGGAGTGGGGCCAACGTCCTGACTTTC. Translating it yields CASRGQGSGANVLTF. The entire variable domain, with the rest obtained from reference TRBV28 and TRBJ2-6, is as follows: DVKVTQSSRYLVKRTGEKVFLECVQDMDHENMFWYRQDPGLGLRLIYFSYDVKMKEKGDIPEGYSVSREKKERFSLILESASTNQTSMYLCASRGQGSGANVLTFGAGSRLTVL.

This chain joins TRBV5-6 and TRBJ2-6, with D perhaps assigned TRBD1 or TRBD2 (5 bases each). V lost 4 bases to trimming and J lost 0 bases, with 20 bases between them. CDR1 SGHDT and CDR2 YYEEEE come from the germline V gene. The CDR3 contains 19 residues. CDR3 in amino acids: CASSPRIGTGSSGANVLTF. The CDR3 coding sequence is TGTGCCAGCAGCCCCCGAATCGGGACGGGCAGCTCTGGGGCCAACGTCCTGACTTTC.

The V and J genes are TRBV2 and TRBJ2-5; D is possibly TRBD2 (6 bases). The CDR3 contains 14 residues. Per the germline V gene, CDR1 is SNHLY and CDR2 is FYNNEI. V lost 8 bases to trimming and J lost 5 bases, with 18 bases between them. The CDR3 DNA follows: TGTGCCAGCGGGCACGGGGGTATGGTTGAGACCCAGTACTTC. This encodes CASGHGGMVETQYF.

The chain carries TRBV30 and TRBJ2-7; D gene unclear. Germline V lookup: CDR1 GTSNPN, CDR2 SVGIG (reference sequence). The germline V and J ends were trimmed by 3 bases and 6 bases, with 6 bases remaining between them. CDR3 length: 10 residues. The CDR3 protein is CAWRDGEQYF. The CDR3 nucleotides are TGTGCCTGGAGGGACGGCGAGCAGTACTTC.

The chain uses TRBV5-1 and TRBJ2-5; 8 bases map to TRBD2. This CDR3 comprises 14 residues. Germline CDR1 and CDR2: SGHRS and YFSETQ. The trim removed 6 bases at V and 5 bases at J, leaving 9 bases unmatched. Here the CDR3 reads CASTFSGSDETQYF. The CDR3 bases are TGCGCCAGCACCTTCAGCGGGAGTGACGAGACCCAGTACTTC. Based on the CDR3 plus reference TRBV5-1 and TRBJ2-5, the full variable domain is KAGVTQTPRYLIKTRGQQVTLSCSPISGHRSVSWYQQTPGQGLQFLFEYFSETQRNKGNFPGRFSGRQFSNSRSEMNVSTLELGDSALYLCASTFSGSDETQYFGPGTRLLVL.

The CDR3 DNA sequence: TGTGCCTCGAGGGAGGGGGGTTCTAATTCACCCCTCCACTTT. It encodes CASREGGSNSPLHF. This chain uses TRBV30 with TRBJ1-6, with D possibly TRBD1 on 6 matching bases. The CDR3 has 14 residues. In germline, CDR1 is GTSNPN, CDR2 SVGIG (reference sequence). The V end was cut by 7 bases, the J end by 6 bases, with 16 bases between.

The gene calls are TRBV7-9 and TRBJ1-1; TRBD1 matches 8 bases. The CDR3 has 17 amino acids. The ends lost 0 bases at V and 6 bases at J; junction bases unmatched: 12. Germline V lookup: CDR1 SEHNR, CDR2 FQNEAQ (reference sequence). The CDR3 coding sequence is TGTGCCAGCAGCTTAGCGGGTTGGGGACAGGCATCTTCTGAAGCTTTCTTT. It translates to CASSLAGWGQASSEAFF. Variable domain in full (rest from reference TRBV7-9 and TRBJ1-1): DTGVSQNPRHKITKRGQNVTFRCDPISEHNRLYWYRQTLGQGPEFLTYFQNEAQLEKSRLLSDRFSAERPKGSFSTLEIQRTEQGDSAMYLCASSLAGWGQASSEAFFGQGTRLTVV.

Only one count was recorded for this clone. The V and J genes are TRBV9 and TRBJ2-3; weak D call: TRBD1 (5 bases). V was trimmed by 5 bases and J by 3 bases, leaving 10 bases between them. Germline-derived CDR1 and CDR2 are SGDLS and YYNGEE. This CDR3 has 13 amino acids. The CDR3 nucleotides read TGTGCCAGCAGGGGGCCCGGGACAGATACGCAGTATTTT. Protein sequence: CASRGPGTDTQYF.

This chain links TRBV20-1 with TRBJ2-5; D ambiguous. Germline values: CDR1 DFQATT, CDR2 SNEGSKA (reference sequence). The CDR3 covers 11 residues. Trimming shortened V by 5 bases and J by 6 bases, and 10 bases separated the two germline ends. The CDR3 DNA reads as TGCAGTGCTGGTATAAAGCAGACCCAGTACTTC. Amino acid sequence: CSAGIKQTQYF.